This TCR beta chain was recovered during a study of response to subunit inactivated influenza vaccine. General study findings and limits: New T cells are recruited in small numbers by each seasonal influenza vaccination, according to the authors' suggestion.

This clonotype was detected ten times or more. Antigen specificity is unknown. This CDR3 spans 13 amino acids. In germline, CDR1 is LGHNA, CDR2 YSLEER. The V gene end was trimmed by 3 bases and the J gene end by 5 bases; junction bases not matched to a gene: 3. TCRdb used MiXCR to reprocess the RT-PCR reads, holding one entry per CDR3 protein. The sample lists fewer than 600,000 distinct CDR3 sequences, 7.2% occurring once. Material: PBMCs from blood, obtained around 25 months after vaccination. The chain joins TRBV4-3 to TRBJ1-1; 7 positions match TRBD1. This TCR was recovered from a man between 50 and 75 years old who received an inactivated influenza vaccine. The DNA of the CDR3 is TGCGCCAGCAGCCACCACAGGGGAACTGAAGCTTTCTTT. Translated, it gives CASSHHRGTEAFF.